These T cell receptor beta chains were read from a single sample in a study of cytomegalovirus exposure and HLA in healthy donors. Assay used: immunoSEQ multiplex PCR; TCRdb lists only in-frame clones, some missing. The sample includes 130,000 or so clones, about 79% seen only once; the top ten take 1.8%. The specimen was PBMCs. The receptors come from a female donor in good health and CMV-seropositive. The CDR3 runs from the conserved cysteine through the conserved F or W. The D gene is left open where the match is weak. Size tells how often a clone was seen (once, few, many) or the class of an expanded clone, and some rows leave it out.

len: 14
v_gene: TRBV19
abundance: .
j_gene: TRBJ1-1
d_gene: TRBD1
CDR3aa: CASSTQGVLTEAFF
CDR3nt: TGTGCCAGTAGTACACAGGGGGTCCTCACTGAAGCTTTCTTT

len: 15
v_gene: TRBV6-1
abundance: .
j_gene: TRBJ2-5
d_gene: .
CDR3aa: CASSEGAGGPGTQYF
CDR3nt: TGTGCCAGCAGTGAAGGAGCCGGGGGGCCGGGGACCCAGTACTTC

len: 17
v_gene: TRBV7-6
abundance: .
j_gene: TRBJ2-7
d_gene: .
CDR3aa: CASSLDPVGATPYEQYF
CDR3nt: TGTGCCAGCAGCTTAGATCCCGTTGGGGCAACGCCCTACGAGCAGTACTTC

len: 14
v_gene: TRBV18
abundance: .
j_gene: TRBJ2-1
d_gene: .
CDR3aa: CASSEYGQYNEQFF
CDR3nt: TGTGCCAGCTCGGAGTATGGACAGTACAATGAGCAGTTCTTC

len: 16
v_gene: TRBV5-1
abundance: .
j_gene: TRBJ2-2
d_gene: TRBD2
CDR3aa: CASSLAAGANTGELFF
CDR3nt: TGCGCCAGCAGCTTGGCGGCGGGGGCGAACACCGGGGAGCTGTTTTTT

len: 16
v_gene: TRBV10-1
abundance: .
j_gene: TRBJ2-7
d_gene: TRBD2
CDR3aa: CASTTWGLPTPYEQYF
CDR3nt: TGCGCCAGCACCACGTGGGGACTACCAACCCCCTACGAGCAGTACTTC

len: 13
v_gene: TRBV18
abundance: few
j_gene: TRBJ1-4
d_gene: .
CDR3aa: CASSPGGGEKLFF
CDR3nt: TGTGCCAGCTCACCCGGCGGGGGAGAAAAACTGTTTTTT

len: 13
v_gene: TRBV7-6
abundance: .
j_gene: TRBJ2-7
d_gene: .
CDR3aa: CASSLGVLYEQYF
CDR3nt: TGTGCCAGCAGCTTAGGAGTATTGTACGAGCAGTACTTC

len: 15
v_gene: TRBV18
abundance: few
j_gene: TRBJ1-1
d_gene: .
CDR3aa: CASSLTGQGESSAFF
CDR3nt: TGTGCCAGCTCATTAACGGGCCAAGGGGAATCGTCGGCTTTCTTT

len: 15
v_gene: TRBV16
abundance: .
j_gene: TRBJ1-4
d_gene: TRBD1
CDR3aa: CASSLGTAFNEKLFF
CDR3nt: TGTGCCAGCAGCCTAGGGACAGCCTTTAATGAAAAACTGTTTTTT

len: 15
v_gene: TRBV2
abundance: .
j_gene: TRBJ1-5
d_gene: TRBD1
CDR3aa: CASSDRGQRNQPQHF
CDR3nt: TGTGCCAGCAGCGACAGGGGGCAAAGAAATCAGCCCCAGCATTTT

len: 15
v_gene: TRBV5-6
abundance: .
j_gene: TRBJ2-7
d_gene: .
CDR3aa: CASSLGLRSSYEQYF
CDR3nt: TGTGCCAGCAGCTTGGGCCTCAGGTCCTCCTACGAGCAGTACTTC

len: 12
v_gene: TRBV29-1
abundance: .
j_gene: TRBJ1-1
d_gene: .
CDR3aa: CSVEAGFNEAFF
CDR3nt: TGCAGCGTTGAAGCAGGGTTTAATGAAGCTTTCTTT

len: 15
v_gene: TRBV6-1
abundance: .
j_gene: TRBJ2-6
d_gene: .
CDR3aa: CASSDRVTGANVLTF
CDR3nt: TGTGCCAGCAGTGACAGGGTTACCGGGGCCAACGTCCTGACTTTC

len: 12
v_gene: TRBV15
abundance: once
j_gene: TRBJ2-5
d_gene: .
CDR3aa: CATSREYVGQYF
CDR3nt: TGTGCCACCAGCAGAGAGTACGTCGGCCAGTACTTC

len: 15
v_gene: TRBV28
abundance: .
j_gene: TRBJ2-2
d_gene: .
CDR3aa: CASSTSAGFTGELFF
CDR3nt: TGTGCCAGCAGTACCTCCGCAGGGTTCACCGGGGAGCTGTTTTTT

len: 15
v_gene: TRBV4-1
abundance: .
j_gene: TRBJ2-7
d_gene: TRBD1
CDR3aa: CASSQQDRDDSEQYF
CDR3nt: TGCGCCAGCAGCCAACAGGACAGGGACGATAGCGAGCAGTACTTC

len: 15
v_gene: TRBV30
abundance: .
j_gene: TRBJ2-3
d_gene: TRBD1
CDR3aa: CAWSGAGGLADTQYF
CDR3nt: TGTGCCTGGAGCGGGGCAGGGGGCTTGGCAGATACGCAGTATTTT

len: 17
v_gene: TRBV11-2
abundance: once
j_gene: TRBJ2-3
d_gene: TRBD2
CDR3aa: CASSWPTSGGAPDTQYF
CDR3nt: TGTGCCAGCAGCTGGCCGACTAGCGGGGGGGCTCCAGATACGCAGTATTTT

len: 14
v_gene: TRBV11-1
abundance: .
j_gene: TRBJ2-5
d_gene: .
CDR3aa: CASSLAAGQETQYF
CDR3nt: TGTGCCAGCAGCTTAGCGGCAGGTCAAGAGACCCAGTACTTC

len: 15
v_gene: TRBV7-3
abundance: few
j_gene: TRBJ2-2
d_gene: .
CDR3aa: CANTSEGGTTGELFF
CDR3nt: TGTGCCAATACGTCCGAAGGGGGTACCACCGGGGAGCTGTTTTTT

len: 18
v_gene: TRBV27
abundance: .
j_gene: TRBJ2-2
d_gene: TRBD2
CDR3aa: CASKGGTSGSSGTGELFF
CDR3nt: TGTGCCAGCAAGGGAGGGACTAGCGGGAGTTCGGGCACCGGGGAGCTGTTTTTT

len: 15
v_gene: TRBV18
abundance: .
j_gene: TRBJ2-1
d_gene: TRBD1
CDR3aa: CASSPRDRAVNEQFF
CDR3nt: TGTGCCAGCTCACCCCGGGACAGGGCCGTCAATGAGCAGTTCTTC

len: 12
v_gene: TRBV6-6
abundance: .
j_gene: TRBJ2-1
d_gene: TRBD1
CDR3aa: CASSYTGVEQFF
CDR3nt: TGTGCCAGCAGTTACACAGGGGTTGAGCAGTTCTTC

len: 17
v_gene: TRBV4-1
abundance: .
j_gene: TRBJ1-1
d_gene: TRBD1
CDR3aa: CASSQSRDRGLNTEAFF
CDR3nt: TGCGCCAGCAGCCAGAGCCGGGACAGGGGTTTGAACACTGAAGCTTTCTTT

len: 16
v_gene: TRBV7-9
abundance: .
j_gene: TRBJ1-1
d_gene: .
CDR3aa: CASTPQGNLMNTEAFF
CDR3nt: TGTGCCAGCACCCCTCAGGGCAACCTCATGAACACTGAAGCTTTCTTT

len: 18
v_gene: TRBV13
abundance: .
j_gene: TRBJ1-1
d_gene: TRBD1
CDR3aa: CASSPNAGTGVMNTEAFF
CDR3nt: TGTGCCAGCAGCCCGAACGCCGGGACAGGGGTTATGAACACTGAAGCTTTCTTT

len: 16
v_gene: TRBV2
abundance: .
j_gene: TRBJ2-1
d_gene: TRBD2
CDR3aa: CASSRGGTSPYNEQFF
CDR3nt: TGTGCCAGCAGTCGAGGGGGGACTAGCCCCTACAATGAGCAGTTCTTC

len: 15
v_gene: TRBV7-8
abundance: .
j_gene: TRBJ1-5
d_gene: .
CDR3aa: CASSFKRTGGQPQHF
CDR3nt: TGTGCCAGCAGCTTTAAGAGAACGGGGGGCCAGCCCCAGCATTTT

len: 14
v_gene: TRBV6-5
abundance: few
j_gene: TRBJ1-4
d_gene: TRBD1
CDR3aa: CASRSTGSNEKLFF
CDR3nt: TGTGCCAGCAGATCGACAGGGAGTAATGAAAAACTGTTTTTT

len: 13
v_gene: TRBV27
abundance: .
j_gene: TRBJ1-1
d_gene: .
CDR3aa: CASSPWRRAKAFF
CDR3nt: TGTGCCAGCAGTCCATGGCGGCGAGCGAAAGCTTTCTTT

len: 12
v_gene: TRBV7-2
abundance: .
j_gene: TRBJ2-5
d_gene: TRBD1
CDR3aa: CASSLDREMWYF
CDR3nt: TGTGCCAGCAGCTTGGACAGGGAGATGTGGTACTTC

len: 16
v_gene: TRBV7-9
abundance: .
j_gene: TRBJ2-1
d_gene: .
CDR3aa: CASSPGSARIYNEQFF
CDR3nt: TGTGCCAGCAGCCCAGGGTCAGCTCGAATCTACAATGAGCAGTTCTTC

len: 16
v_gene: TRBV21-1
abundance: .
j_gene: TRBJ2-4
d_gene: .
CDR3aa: CASSKVLGAAKNIQYF
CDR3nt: TGTGCCAGCAGCAAAGTGTTGGGGGCAGCCAAAAACATTCAGTACTTC

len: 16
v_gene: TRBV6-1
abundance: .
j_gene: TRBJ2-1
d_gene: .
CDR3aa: CASSEGGGWGPNEQFF
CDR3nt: TGTGCCAGCAGTGAAGGTGGGGGGTGGGGACCCAATGAGCAGTTCTTC

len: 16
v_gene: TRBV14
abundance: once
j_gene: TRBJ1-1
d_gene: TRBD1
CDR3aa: CASSQDLPGGRTEAFF
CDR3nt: TGTGCCAGCAGCCAAGATTTGCCAGGGGGAAGGACTGAAGCTTTCTTT

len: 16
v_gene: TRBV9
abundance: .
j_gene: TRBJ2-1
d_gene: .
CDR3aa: CASSVGLAALDNEQFF
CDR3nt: TGTGCCAGCAGCGTAGGGCTAGCAGCCTTAGACAATGAGCAGTTCTTC

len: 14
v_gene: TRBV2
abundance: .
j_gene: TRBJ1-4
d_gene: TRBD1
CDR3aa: CASSDETGDEKLFF
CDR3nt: TGTGCCAGCAGTGACGAGACAGGGGATGAAAAACTGTTTTTT

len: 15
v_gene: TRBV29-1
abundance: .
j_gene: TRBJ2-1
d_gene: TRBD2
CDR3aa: CSVAVREGVRSEQFF
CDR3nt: TGCAGCGTTGCGGTGCGGGAGGGGGTAAGAAGTGAGCAGTTCTTC

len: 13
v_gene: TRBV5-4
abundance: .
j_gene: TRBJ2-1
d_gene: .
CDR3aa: CASSLSGNDEQFF
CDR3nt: TGTGCCAGCAGCTTGTCAGGGAACGATGAGCAGTTCTTC

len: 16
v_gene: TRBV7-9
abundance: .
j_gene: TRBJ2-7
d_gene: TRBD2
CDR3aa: CASSLAGGRPDYEQYF
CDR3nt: TGTGCCAGCAGCTTAGCGGGCGGGAGGCCTGATTACGAGCAGTACTTC

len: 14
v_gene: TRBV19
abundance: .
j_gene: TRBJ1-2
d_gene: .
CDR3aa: CASSRSDRAYGYTF
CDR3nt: TGTGCCAGTAGTAGATCGGACAGAGCCTATGGCTACACCTTC

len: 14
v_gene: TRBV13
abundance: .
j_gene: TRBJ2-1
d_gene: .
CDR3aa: CASSLVTLRHEQFF
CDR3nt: TGTGCCAGCAGCTTAGTTACTCTACGTCATGAGCAGTTCTTC

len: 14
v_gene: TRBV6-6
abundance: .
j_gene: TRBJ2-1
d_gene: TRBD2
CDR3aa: CASRSLAGGEEQFF
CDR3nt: TGTGCCAGCAGATCCCTTGCGGGGGGAGAGGAGCAGTTCTTC

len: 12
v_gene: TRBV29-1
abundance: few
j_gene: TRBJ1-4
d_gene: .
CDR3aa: CSGRRADEKLFF
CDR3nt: TGCAGCGGGCGGAGGGCAGACGAAAAACTGTTTTTT

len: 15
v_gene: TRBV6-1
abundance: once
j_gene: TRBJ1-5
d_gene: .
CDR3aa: CASSEGYYSNQPQHF
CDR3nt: TGTGCCAGCAGTGAAGGGTACTATAGCAATCAGCCCCAGCATTTT